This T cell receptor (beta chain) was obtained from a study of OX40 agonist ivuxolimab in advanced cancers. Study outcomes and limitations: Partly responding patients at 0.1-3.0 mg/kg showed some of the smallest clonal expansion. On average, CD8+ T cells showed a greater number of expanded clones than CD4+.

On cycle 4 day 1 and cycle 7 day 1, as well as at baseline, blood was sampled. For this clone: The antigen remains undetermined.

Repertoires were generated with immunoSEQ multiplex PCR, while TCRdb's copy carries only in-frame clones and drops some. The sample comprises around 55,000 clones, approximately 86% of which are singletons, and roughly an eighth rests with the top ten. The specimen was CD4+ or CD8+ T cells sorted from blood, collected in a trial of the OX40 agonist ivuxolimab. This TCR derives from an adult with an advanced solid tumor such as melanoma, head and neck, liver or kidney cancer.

CDR3: CASSRQPNTEAFF. CDR3 nucleotide sequence: TGTGCCAGCAGTAGACAACCGAACACTGAAGCTTTCTTT. The chain links TRBV6-6 to TRBJ1-1; no reliable D call. In germline, CDR1 is MNHNY, CDR2 SVGAGI (reference sequence). This CDR3 contains 13 residues. V was cut by 5 bases and J by 1 base, with 8 bases left in between.